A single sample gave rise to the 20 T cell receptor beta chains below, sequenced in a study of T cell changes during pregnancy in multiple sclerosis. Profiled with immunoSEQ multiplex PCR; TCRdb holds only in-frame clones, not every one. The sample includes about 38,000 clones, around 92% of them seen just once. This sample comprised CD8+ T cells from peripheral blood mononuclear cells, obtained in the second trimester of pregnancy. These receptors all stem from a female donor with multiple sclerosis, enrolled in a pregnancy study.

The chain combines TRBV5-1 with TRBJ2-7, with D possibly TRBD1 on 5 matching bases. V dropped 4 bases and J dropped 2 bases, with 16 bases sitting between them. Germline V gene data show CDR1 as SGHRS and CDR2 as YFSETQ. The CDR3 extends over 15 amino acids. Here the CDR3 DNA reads TGCGCCAGCAGCCTTACCCCAGGGTTCGCCTACGAGCAGTACTTC. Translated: CASSLTPGFAYEQYF.

The CDR3 nucleotides are TGTGCCAGTAGTATATTCGGGGGGCGATCCTACGAGCAGTACTTC. It codes for CASSIFGGRSYEQYF. The chain employs TRBV19 and TRBJ2-7; TRBD2 is a possible D gene (7 bases). V was cut by 2 bases and J by 1 base, with 12 bases left in between. Germline V gene sequence: CDR1 LNHDA, CDR2 SQIVND (reference sequence). The CDR3 length is 15 residues.

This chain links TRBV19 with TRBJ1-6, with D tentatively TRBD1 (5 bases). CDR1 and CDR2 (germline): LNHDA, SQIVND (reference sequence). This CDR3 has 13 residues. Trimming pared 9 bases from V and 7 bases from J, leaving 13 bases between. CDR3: CASSPGGNSPLHF. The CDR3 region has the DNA TGTGCCAGCTCCCCGGGGGGAAATTCACCCCTCCACTTT.

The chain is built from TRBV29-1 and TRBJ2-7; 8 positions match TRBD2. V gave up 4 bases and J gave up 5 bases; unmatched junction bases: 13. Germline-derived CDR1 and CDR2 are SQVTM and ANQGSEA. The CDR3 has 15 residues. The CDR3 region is CSVGPTKRGLNEQYF. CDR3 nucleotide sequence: TGCAGCGTTGGCCCCACGAAGCGGGGGTTGAACGAGCAGTACTTC.

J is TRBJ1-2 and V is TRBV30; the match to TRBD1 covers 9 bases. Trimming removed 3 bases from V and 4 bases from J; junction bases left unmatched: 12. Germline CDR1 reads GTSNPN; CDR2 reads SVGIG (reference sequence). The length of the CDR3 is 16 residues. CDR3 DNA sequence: TGTGCCTGGAGCGTAATACAGGGGGCTAAAAGCTATGGCTACACCTTC. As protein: CAWSVIQGAKSYGYTF.

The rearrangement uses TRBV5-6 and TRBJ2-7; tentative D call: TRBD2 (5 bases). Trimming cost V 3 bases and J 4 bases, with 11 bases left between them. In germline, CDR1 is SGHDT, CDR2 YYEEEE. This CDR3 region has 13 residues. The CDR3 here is CASSWGGGYEQYF. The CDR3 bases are TGTGCCAGCAGCTGGGGTGGAGGTTACGAGCAGTACTTC.

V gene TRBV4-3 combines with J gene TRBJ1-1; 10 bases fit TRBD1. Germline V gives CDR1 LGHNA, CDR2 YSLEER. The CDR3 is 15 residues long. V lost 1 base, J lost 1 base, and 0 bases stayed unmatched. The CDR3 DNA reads TGCGCCAGCAGCCAAGGGACAGGGGGGAACACTGAAGCTTTCTTT. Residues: CASSQGTGGNTEAFF.

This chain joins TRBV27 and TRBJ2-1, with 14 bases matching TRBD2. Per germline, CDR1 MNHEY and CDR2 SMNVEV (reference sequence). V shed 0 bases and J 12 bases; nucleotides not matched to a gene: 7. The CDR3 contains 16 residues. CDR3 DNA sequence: TGTGCCAGCAGTTTATCGGGGACTAGCGGGAGTATCGGGCAGTTCTTC. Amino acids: CASSLSGTSGSIGQFF.

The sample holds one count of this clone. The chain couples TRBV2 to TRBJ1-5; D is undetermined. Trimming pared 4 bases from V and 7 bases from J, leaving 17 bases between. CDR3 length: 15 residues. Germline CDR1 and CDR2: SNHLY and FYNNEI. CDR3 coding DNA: TGTGCCAGCAGTGCGCTTCCATTTCCGGGGCAGCCCCAGCATTTT. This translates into CASSALPFPGQPQHF.

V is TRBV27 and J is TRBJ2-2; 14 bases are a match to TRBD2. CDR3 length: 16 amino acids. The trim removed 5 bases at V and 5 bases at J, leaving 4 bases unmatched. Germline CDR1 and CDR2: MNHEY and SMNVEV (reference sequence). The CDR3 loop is CASSDRLAGGTGELFF. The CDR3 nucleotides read TGTGCCAGCAGTGACCGACTAGCGGGGGGGACCGGGGAGCTGTTTTTT.

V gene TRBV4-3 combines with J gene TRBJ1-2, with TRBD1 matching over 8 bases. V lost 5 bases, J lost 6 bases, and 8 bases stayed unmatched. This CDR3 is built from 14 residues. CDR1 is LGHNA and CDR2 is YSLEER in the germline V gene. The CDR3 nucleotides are TGCGCCAGCAGCGAACAGGACAGGGCGGATGGCTACACCTTC. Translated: CASSEQDRADGYTF.

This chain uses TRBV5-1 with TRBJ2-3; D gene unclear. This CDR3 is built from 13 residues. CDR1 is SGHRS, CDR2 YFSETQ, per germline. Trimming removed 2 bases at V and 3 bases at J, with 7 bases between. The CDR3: CASSLVTTDTQYF. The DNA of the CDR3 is TGCGCCAGCAGCTTAGTCACTACAGATACGCAGTATTTT.

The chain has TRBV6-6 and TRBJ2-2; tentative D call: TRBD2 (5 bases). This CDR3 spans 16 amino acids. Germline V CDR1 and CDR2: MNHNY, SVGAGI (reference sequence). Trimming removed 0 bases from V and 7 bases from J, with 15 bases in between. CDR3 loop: CASSYSLSGRDGELFF. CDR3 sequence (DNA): TGTGCCAGCAGTTACTCGCTTTCAGGCCGGGACGGGGAGCTGTTTTTT.

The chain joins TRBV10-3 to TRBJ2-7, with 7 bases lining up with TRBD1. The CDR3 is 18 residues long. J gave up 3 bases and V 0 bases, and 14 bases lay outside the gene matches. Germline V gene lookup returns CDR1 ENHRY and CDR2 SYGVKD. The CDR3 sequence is CAISESYVEGDRVYEQYF. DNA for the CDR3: TGTGCCATCAGTGAGTCGTATGTGGAAGGGGACAGAGTCTACGAGCAGTACTTC.

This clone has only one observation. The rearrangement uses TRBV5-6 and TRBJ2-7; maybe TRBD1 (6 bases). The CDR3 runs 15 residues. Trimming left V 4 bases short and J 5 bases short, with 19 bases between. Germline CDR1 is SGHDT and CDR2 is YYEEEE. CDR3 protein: CASSEIQGVSDEQYF. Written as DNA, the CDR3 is TGTGCCAGCAGCGAAATACAGGGAGTTAGCGACGAGCAGTACTTC.

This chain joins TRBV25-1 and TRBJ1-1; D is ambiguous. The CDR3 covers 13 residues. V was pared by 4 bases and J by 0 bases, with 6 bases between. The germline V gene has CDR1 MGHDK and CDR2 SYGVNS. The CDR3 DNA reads TGTGCCAGCAGTGTCACAGTGAACACTGAAGCTTTCTTT. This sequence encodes CASSVTVNTEAFF.

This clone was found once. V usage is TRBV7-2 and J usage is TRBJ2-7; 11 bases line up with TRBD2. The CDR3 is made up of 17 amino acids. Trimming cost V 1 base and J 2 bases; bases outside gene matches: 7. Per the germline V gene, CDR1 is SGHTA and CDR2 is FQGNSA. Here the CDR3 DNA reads TGTGCCAGCAGCTTAGGCCTCCTAGCGGGGGGAACCTACGAGCAGTACTTC. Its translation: CASSLGLLAGGTYEQYF.

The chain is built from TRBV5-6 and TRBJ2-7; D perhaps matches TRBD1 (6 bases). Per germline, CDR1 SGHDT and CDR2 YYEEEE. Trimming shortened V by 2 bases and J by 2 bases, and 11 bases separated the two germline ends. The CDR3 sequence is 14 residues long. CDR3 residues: CASSFTGYTYEQYF. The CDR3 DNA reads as TGTGCCAGCAGCTTCACAGGGTATACCTACGAGCAGTACTTC.

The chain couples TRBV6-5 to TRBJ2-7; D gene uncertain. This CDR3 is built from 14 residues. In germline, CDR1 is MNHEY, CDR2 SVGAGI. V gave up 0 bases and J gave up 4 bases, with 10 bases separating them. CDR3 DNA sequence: TGTGCCAGCAGTTACTCTGACTCCGGTTACGAGCAGTACTTC. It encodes CASSYSDSGYEQYF.

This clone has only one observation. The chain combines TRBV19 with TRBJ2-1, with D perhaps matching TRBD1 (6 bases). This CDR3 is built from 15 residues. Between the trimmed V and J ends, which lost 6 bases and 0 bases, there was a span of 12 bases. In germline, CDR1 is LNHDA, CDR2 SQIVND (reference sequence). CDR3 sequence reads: CASRWDKSSYNEQFF. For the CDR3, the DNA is TGTGCCAGTAGGTGGGACAAGAGCTCCTACAATGAGCAGTTCTTC.